A single TCR beta chain is shown here with its context. The data stem from a study of OX40 agonist ivuxolimab in advanced cancers. The assay was immunoSEQ multiplex PCR, and TCRdb's table has in-frame clones only and misses some. The sample yields around 20,000 clones, just under 75% seen once. The CDR3 extends over 16 amino acids. V shed 1 base, J shed 7 bases, and the junction held 8 bases outside the gene matches. Germline V CDR1 and CDR2: SGHVS, FNYEAQ. This receptor was obtained from an adult with an advanced solid tumor such as melanoma, head and neck, liver or kidney cancer. The sequencing here drew on CD4+ or CD8+ T cells sorted from blood, taken in a trial of the OX40 agonist ivuxolimab. J is TRBJ2-1 and V is TRBV7-6; 9 nucleotides align to TRBD2. In DNA, the CDR3 is TGTGCCAGCAGCTTAGTATTAGCGGGAGCTGCGAATGAGCAGTTCTTC. Protein sequence: CASSLVLAGAANEQFF. Full variable domain (missing parts from reference TRBV7-6 and TRBJ2-1): GAGVSQSPRYKVTKRGQDVALRCDPISGHVSLYWYRQALGQGPEFLTYFNYEAQQDKSGLPNDRFSAERPEGSISTLTIQRTEQRDSAMYRCASSLVLAGAANEQFFGPGTRLTVL.